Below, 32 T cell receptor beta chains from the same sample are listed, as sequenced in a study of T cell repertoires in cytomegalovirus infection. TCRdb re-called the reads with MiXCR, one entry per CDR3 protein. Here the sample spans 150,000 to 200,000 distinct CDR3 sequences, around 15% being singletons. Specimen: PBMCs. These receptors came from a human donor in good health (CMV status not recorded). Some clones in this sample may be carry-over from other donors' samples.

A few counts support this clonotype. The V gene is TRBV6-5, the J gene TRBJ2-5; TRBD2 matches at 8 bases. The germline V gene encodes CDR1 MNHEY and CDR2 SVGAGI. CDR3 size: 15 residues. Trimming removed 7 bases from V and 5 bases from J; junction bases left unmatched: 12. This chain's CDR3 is CASTAGGLESETQYF. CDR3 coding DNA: TGTGCCAGCACTGCGGGGGGATTGGAATCCGAGACCCAGTACTTC.

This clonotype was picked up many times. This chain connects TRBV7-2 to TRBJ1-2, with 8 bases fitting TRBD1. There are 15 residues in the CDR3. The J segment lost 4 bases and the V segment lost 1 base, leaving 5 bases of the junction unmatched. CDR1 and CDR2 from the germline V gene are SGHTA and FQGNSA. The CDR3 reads CASSLVPGGVYGYTF. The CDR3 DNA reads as TGTGCCAGCAGCTTAGTGCCAGGGGGCGTCTATGGCTACACCTTC.

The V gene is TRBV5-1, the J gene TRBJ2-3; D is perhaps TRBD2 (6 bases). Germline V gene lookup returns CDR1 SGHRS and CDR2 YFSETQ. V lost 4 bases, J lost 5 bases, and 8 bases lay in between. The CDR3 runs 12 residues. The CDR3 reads CASSVEGDTQYF. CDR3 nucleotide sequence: TGCGCCAGCAGCGTGGAGGGAGATACGCAGTATTTT.

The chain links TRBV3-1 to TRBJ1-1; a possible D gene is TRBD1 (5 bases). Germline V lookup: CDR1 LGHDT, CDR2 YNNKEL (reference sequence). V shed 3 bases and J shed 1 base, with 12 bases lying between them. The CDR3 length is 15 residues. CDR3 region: CASSQRRGGNTEAFF. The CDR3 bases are TGTGCCAGCAGCCAGAGAAGGGGTGGGAACACTGAAGCTTTCTTT.

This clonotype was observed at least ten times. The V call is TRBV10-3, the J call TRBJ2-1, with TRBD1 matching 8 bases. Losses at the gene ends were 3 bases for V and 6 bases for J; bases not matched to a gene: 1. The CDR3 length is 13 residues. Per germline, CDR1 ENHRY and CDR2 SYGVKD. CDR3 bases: TGTGCCATCAGTGACAGGGGGCTCAATGAGCAGTTCTTC. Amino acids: CAISDRGLNEQFF.

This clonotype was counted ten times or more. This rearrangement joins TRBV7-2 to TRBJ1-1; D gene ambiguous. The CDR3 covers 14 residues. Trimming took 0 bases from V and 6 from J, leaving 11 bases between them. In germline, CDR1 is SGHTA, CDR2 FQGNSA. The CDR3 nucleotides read TGTGCCAGCAGCTTAGCCGGGGATTCGGCTGAAGCTTTCTTT. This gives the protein CASSLAGDSAEAFF. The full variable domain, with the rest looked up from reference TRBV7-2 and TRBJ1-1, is GAGVSQSPSNKVTEKGKDVELRCDPISGHTALYWYRQSLGQGLEFLIYFQGNSAPDKSGLPSDRFSAERTGGSVSTLTIQRTQQEDSAVYLCASSLAGDSAEAFFGQGTRLTVV.

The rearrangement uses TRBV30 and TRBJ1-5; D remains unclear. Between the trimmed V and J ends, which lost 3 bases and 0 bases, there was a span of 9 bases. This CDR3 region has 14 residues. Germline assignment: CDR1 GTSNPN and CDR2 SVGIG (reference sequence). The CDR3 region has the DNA TGTGCCTGGAGGTCGGGGTATAGCAATCAGCCCCAGCATTTT. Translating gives CAWRSGYSNQPQHF.

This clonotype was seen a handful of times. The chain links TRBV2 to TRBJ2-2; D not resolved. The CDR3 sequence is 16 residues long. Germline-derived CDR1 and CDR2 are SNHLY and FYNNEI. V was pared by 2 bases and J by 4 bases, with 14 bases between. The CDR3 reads CASSEYTLLITGELFF. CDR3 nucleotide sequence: TGTGCCAGCAGTGAATACACACTTCTTATCACCGGGGAGCTGTTTTTT. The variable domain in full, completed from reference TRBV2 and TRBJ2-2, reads EPEVTQTPSHQVTQMGQEVILRCVPISNHLYFYWYRQILGQKVEFLVSFYNNEISEKSEIFDDQFSVERPDGSNFTLKIRSTKLEDSAMYFCASSEYTLLITGELFFGEGSRLTVL.

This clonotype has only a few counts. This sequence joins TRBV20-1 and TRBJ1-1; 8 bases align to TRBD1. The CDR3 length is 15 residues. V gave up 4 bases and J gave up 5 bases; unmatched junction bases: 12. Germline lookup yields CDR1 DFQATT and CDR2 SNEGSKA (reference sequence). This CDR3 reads CSATQPGTGNTEAFF. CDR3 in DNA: TGCAGTGCTACCCAACCCGGGACAGGCAATACTGAAGCTTTCTTT.

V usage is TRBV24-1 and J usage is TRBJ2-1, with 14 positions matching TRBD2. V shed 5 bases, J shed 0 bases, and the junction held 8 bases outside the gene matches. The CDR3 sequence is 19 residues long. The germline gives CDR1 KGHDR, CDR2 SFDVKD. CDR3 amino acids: CATSGEGLAGVSSYNEQFF. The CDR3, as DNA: TGTGCCACCAGTGGCGAGGGACTAGCGGGAGTGAGCTCCTACAATGAGCAGTTCTTC.

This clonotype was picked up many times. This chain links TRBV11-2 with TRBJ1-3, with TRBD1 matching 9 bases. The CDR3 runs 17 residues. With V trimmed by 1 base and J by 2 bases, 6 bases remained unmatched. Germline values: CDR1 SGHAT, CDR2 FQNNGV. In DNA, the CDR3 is TGTGCCAGCAGCTTAGGGTACAGGGGGCGACCTGGAAACACCATATATTTT. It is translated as CASSLGYRGRPGNTIYF. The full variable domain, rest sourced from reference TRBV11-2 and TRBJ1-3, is EAGVAQSPRYKIIEKRQSVAFWCNPISGHATLYWYQQILGQGPKLLIQFQNNGVVDDSQLPKDRFSAERLKGVDSTLKIQPAKLEDSAVYLCASSLGYRGRPGNTIYFGEGSWLTVV.

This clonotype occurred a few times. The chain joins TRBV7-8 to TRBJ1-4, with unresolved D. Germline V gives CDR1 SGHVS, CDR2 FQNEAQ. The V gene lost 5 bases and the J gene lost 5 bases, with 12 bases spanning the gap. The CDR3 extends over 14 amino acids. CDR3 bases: TGTGCCAGCAGCCGAACTGGGCTAAATGAAAAACTGTTTTTT. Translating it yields CASSRTGLNEKLFF.

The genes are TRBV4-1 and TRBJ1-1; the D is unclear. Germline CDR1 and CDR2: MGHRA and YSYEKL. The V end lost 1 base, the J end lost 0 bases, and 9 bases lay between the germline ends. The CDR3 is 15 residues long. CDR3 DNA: TGCGCCAGCAGCCAAGTGCAGTTGGTGAACACTGAAGCTTTCTTT. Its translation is CASSQVQLVNTEAFF.

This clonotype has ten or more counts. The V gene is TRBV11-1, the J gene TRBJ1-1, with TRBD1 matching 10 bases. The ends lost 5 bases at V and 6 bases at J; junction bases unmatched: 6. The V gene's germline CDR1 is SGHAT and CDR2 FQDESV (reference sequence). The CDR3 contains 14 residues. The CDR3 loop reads CASSPGQGGPEAFF. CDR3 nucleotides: TGTGCCAGCAGCCCCGGACAGGGGGGACCTGAAGCTTTCTTT.

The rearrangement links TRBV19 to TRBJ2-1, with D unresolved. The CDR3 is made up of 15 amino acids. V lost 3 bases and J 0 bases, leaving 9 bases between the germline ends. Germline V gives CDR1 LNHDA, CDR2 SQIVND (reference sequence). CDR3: CASSIRQNSYNEQFF. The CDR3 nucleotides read TGTGCCAGTAGTATCCGTCAAAACTCCTACAATGAGCAGTTCTTC.

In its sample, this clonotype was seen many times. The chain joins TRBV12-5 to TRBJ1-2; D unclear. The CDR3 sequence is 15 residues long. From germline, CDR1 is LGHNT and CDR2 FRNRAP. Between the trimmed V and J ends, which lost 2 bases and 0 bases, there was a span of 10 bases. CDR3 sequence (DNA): TGTGCTAGTGGTTTGACTTCTGAGCCTAACTATGGCTACACCTTC. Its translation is CASGLTSEPNYGYTF.

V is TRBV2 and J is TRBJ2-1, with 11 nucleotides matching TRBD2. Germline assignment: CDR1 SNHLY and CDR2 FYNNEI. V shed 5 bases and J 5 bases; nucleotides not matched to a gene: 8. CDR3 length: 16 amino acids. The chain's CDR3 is CASSWVPGLADNEQFF. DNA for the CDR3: TGTGCCAGCAGTTGGGTTCCGGGACTAGCGGACAATGAGCAGTTCTTC.

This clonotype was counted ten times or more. The DNA for the CDR3 is TGTGCCAGCAGTCCCGGGACTAGGCCGACAGATACGCAGTATTTT. Protein sequence: CASSPGTRPTDTQYF. The chain has TRBV6-5 and TRBJ2-3, with 8 bases matching TRBD2. Germline assignment: CDR1 MNHEY and CDR2 SVGAGI. V was clipped by 5 bases and J by 3 bases; unmatched bases: 7. This CDR3 is built from 15 residues.

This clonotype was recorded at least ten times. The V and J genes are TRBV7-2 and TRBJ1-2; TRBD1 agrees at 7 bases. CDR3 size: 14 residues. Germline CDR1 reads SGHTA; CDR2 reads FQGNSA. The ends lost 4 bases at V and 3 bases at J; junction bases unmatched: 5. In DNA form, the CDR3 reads TGTGCCAGCAGCTACGACAGGGTTGACTATGGCTACACCTTC. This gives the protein CASSYDRVDYGYTF.

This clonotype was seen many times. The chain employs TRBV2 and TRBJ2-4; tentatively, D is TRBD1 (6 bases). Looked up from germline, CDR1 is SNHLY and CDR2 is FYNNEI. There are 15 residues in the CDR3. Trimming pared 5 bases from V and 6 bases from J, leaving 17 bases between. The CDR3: CASSLTRQEANIQYF. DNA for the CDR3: TGTGCCAGCAGTCTTACTCGACAGGAGGCAAACATTCAGTACTTC.

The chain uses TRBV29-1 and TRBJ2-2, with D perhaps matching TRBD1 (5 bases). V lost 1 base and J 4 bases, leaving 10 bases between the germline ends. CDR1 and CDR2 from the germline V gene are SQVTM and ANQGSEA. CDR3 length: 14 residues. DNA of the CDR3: TGCAGCGTTGAAGGCAGGGTGGCCACCGGGGAGCTGTTTTTT. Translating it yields CSVEGRVATGELFF.

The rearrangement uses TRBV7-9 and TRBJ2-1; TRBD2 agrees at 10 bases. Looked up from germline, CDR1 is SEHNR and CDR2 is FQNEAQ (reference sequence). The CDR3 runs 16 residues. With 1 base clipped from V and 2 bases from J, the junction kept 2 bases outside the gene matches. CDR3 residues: CASSLGSGRAYNEQFF. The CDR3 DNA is TGTGCCAGCAGCTTAGGGAGCGGGAGGGCCTACAATGAGCAGTTCTTC. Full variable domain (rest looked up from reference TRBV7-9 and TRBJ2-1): DTGVSQNPRHKITKRGQNVTFRCDPISEHNRLYWYRQTLGQGPEFLTYFQNEAQLEKSRLLSDRFSAERPKGSFSTLEIQRTEQGDSAMYLCASSLGSGRAYNEQFFGPGTRLTVL.

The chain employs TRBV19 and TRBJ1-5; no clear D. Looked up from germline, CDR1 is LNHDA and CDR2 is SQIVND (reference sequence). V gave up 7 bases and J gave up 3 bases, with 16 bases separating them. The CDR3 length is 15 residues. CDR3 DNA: TGTGCCAGTACCGCGCGTACAAACAACAATCAGCCCCAGCATTTT. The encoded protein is CASTARTNNNQPQHF.

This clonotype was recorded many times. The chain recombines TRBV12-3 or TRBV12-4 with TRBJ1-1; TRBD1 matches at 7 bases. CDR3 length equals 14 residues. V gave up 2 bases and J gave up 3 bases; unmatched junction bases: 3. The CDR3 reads CASSLFDRDTEAFF. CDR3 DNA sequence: TGTGCCAGCAGTTTATTTGACAGGGACACTGAAGCTTTCTTT.

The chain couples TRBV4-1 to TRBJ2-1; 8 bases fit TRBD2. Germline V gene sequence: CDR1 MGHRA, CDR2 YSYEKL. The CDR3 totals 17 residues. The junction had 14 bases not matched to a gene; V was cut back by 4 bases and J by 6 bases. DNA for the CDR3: TGCGCCAGCAGCCCTCCCACCACCGGGACTAGTTTCAATGAGCAGTTCTTC. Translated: CASSPPTTGTSFNEQFF.

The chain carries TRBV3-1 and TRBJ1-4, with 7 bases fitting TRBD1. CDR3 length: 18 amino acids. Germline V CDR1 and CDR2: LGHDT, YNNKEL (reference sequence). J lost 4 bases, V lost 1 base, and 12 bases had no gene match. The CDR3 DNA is TGTGCCAGCAGCCAAGTTGTTGCAGGGGGAAGAGTTAATGAAAAACTGTTTTTT. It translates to CASSQVVAGGRVNEKLFF.

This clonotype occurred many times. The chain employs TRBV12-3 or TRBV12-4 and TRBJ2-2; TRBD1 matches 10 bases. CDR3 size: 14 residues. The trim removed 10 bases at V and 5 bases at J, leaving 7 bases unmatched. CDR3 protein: CATSGQGKTGELFF. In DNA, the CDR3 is TGTGCCACCTCGGGACAGGGGAAAACCGGGGAGCTGTTTTTT.

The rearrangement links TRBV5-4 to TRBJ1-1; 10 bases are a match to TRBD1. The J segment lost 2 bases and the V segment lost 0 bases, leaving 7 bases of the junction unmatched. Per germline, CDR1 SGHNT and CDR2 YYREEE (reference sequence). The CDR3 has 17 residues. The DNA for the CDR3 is TGTGCCAGCAGCTTGGCCCCTTCGACAGGGGGCAACACTGAAGCTTTCTTT. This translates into CASSLAPSTGGNTEAFF. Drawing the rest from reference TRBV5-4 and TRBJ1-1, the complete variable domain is ETGVTQSPTHLIKTRGQQVTLRCSSQSGHNTVSWYQQALGQGPQFIFQYYREEENGRGNFPPRFSGLQFPNYSSELNVNALELDDSALYLCASSLAPSTGGNTEAFFGQGTRLTVV.

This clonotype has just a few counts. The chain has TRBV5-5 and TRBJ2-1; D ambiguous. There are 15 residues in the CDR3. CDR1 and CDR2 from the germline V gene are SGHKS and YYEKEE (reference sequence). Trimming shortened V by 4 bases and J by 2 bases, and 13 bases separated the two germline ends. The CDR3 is CASSLGIPPYNEQFF. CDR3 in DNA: TGTGCCAGCAGCCTAGGGATTCCCCCCTACAATGAGCAGTTCTTC.

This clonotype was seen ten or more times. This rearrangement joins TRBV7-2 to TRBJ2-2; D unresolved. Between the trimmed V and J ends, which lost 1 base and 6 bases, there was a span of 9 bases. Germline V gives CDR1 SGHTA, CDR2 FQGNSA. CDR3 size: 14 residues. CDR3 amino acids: CASSLGQVPGELFF. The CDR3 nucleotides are TGTGCCAGCAGCTTAGGGCAGGTGCCCGGGGAGCTGTTTTTT.

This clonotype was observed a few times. The DNA for the CDR3 is TGTGCCAGCAGCTTAGCGCTAACGGGAAACACTGAAGCTTTCTTT. It is translated as CASSLALTGNTEAFF. The V gene is TRBV7-9, the J gene TRBJ1-1; D uncertain. Germline V gene data show CDR1 as SEHNR and CDR2 as FQNEAQ (reference sequence). This CDR3 is built from 15 residues. V was cut by 0 bases and J by 2 bases, with 10 bases left in between.

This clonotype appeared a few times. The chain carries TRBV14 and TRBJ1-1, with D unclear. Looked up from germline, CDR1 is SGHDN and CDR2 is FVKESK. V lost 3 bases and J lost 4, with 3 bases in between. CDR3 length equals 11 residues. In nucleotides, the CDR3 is TGTGCCAGCAGCCACTCCACTGAAGCTTTCTTT. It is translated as CASSHSTEAFF.